This TCR beta chain was obtained from a study of blood T cell repertoires in COVID-19. Trimming removed 3 bases from V and 1 base from J, with 6 bases in between. The CDR3 has 13 amino acids. CDR1 and CDR2 (germline): KGHSH, LQKENI. The study drew participants aged about 18 to 95 years from approximately 25 US areas. In the study's own analysis: The authors estimated nucleated cell counts from reference gene primer amplification. Here immunoSEQ multiplex PCR was the method, and the copy in TCRdb shows in-frame clones only, minus some. The V and J calls and the clone size are those of that table, but D and trimming were determined from the DNA. Of about 130,000 clones in the sample, around 80% were seen once.

The rearrangement joins TRBV18 to TRBJ1-1; no clear D. The clonotype was recovered from a man aged 35 to 55 with acute COVID-19. Sequencing input: PBMCs or T cells enriched from blood (not recorded which). In DNA, the CDR3 is TGTGCCAGCTCACCTACAGAGAACACTGAAGCTTTCTTT. Translated: CASSPTENTEAFF.